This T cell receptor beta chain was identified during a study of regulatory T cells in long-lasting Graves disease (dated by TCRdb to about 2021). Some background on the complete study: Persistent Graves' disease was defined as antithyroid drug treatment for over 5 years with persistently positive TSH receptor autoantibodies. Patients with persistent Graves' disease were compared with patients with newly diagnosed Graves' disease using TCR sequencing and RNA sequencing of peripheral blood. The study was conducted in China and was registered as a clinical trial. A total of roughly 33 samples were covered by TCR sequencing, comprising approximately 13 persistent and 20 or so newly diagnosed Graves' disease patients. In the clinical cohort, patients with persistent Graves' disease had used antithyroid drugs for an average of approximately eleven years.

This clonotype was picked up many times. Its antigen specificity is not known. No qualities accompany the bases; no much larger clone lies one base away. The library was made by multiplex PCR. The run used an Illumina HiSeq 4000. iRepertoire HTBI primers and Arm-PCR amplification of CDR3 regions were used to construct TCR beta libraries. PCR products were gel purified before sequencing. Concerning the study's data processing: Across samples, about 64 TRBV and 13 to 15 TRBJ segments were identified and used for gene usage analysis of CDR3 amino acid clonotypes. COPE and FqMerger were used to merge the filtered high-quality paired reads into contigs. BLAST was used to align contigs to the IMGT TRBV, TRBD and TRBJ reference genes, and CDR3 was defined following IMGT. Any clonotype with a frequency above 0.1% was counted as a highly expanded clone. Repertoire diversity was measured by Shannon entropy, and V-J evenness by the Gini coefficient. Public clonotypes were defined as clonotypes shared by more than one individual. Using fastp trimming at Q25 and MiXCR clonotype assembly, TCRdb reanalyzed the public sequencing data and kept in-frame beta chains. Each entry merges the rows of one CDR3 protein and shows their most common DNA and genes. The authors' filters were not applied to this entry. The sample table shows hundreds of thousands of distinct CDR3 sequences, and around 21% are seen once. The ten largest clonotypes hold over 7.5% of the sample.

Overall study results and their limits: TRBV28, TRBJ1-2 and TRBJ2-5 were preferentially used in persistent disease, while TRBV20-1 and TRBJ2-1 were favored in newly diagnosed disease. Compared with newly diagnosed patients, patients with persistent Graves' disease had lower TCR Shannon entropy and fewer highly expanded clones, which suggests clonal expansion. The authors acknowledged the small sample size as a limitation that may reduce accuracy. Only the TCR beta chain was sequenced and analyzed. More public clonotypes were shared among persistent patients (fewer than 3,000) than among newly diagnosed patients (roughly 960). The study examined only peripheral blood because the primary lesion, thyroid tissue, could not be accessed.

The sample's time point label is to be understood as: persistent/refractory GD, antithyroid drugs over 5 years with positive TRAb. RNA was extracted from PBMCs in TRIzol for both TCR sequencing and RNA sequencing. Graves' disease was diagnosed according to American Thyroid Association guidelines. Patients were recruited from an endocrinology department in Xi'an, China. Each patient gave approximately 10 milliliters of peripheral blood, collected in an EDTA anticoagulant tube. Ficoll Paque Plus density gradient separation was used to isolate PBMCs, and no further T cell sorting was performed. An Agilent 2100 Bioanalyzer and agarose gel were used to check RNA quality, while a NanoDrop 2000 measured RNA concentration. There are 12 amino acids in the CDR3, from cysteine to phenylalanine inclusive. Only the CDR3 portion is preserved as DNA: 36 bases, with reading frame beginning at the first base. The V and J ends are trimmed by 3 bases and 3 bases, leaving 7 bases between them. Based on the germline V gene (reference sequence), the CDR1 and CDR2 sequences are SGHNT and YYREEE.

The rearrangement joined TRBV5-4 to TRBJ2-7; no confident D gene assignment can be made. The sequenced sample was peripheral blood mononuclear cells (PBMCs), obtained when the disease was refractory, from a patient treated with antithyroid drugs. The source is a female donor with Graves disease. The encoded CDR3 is CASSSQDYEQYF. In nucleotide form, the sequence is TGTGCCAGCAGCTCCCAGGACTACGAGCAGTACTTC. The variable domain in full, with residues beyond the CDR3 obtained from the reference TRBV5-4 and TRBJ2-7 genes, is ETGVTQSPTHLIKTRGQQVTLRCSSQSGHNTVSWYQQALGQGPQFIFQYYREEENGRGNFPPRFSGLQFPNYSSELNVNALELDDSALYLCASSSQDYEQYFGPGTRLTVT.